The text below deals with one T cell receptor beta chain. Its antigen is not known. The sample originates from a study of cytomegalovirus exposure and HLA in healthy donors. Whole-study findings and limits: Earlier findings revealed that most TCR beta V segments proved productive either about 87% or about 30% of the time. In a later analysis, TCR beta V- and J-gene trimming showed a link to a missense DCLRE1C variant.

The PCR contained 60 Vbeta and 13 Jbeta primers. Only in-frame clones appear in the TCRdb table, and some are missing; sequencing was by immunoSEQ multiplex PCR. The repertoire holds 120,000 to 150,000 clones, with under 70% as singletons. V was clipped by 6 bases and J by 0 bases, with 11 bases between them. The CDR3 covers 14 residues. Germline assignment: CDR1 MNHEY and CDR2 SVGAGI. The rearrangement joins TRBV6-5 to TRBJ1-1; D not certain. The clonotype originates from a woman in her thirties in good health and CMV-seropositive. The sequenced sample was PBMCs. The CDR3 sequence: CASRPAQMNTEAFF. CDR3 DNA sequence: TGTGCCAGCAGACCCGCCCAGATGAACACTGAAGCTTTCTTT.